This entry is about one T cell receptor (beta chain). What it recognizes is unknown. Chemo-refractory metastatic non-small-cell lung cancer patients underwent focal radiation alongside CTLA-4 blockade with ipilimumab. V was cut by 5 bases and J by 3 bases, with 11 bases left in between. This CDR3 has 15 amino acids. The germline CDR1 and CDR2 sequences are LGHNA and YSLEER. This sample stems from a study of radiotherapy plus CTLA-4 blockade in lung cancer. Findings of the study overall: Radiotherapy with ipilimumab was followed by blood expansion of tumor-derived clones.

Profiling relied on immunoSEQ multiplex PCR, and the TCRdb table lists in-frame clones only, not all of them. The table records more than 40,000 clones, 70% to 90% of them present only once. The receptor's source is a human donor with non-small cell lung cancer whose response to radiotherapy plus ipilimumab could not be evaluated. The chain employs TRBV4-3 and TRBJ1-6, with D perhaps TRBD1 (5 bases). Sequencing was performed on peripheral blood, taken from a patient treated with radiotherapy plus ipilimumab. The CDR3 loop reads CASSDSLVYNSPLHF. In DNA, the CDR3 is TGCGCCAGCAGCGACAGCCTCGTCTATAATTCACCCCTCCACTTT.